The present T cell receptor (beta chain) was sequenced within a study of brain T cells in children with intractable seizures. Study-wide findings and caveats: Viral specificity was inferred only from CDR3 similarity; HCMV serostatus was unknown.

Time point denoted: blood from clinic visit 5 months post-surgery; TSC patient then seizure free. Surgery cases with the highest brain T cell transcript signatures were chosen for sequencing. To note about this clone: The antigen is not known.

Generated by immunoSEQ multiplex PCR, the TCRdb table keeps only in-frame clones and is missing some. Of about 340,000 clones listed, over 85% are singletons. The ends were cut back, 0 bases at V and 4 bases at J, with 4 bases in the middle. This CDR3 spans 12 amino acids. CDR1 and CDR2 (germline): SGHDN, FVKESK. The receptor's source is a boy younger than two with tuberous sclerosis and intractable seizures. The chain recombines TRBV14 with TRBJ2-7, with D unclear. The source was peripheral blood, collected roughly 5 months after surgery. The CDR3, as DNA: TGTGCCAGCAGCCAAGATTGGTACGAGCAGTACTTC. This sequence encodes CASSQDWYEQYF. Full variable domain (outside the CDR3, taken from reference TRBV14 and TRBJ2-7): EAGVTQFPSHSVIEKGQTVTLRCDPISGHDNLYWYRRVMGKEIKFLLHFVKESKQDESGMPNNRFLAERTGGTYSTLKVQPAELEDSGVYFCASSQDWYEQYFGPGTRLTVT.